This T cell receptor (beta chain) came from a study of blood T cells in healthy people across ages (dated by TCRdb to the mid-2010s). Regarding the research as a whole: In model experiments, template switching captured about one uniquely barcoded TCR beta cDNA molecule for every two T cells. The study measured age-related changes in TCR beta repertoire diversity using deep sequencing normalized with unique cDNA molecular identifiers. The donors were split into four age groups: young (average 16 years), middle-aged (about 40), aged (around 67) and long-lived (over 75). To avoid experimental bias, donors of different ages were distributed randomly across sequencing lanes. For two donors (one aged 18 to 29 and one aged 80 or older), the study analyzed two additional independent replicas of 1 million unique cDNA reads from the same blood draw. Points the paper makes about the study in general: The long-lived group showed more naive CD4+ T cells, fewer expanded clones and increased TCR diversity than the aged group, suggesting age selection. As age increased, observed TCR beta diversity per million T cells dropped in a roughly linear way, and a significant reduction was already evident by age about 40. There was a strong correlation between observed TCR beta diversity and the percentage of naive T cells measured by flow cytometry. The CMV infection status of donors was not known, potentially confounding age-related changes in expanded clonotypes. Bulk unsorted PBMC profiling prevented conclusive comparison of naive and antigen-experienced compartments. Estimates of total diversity based on one million sequenced T cells were regarded as lower bounds and as underestimates.

The germline V gene sets CDR1 to MDHEN and CDR2 to SYDVKM. Spanning cysteine to phenylalanine, the CDR3 consists of 15 amino acids. Solely the CDR3 DNA is kept, with 45 bases framed from the first base. Library prep was done by 5' RACE. The sequencing machine was an Illumina HiSeq 2500. A second PCR of about 7 to 12 cycles was run with a J-beta primer mix and a sample-barcoded 5' primer. A template-switch 5' adaptor carrying 12 random nucleotides introduced a unique molecular identifier onto each TCR beta cDNA molecule. Each sample yielded at least 2.5 million CDR3-containing paired-end reads. All of the RNA was converted into first-strand cDNA using the Mint cDNA synthesis kit, with a TRBC-specific oligonucleotide serving as the primer. Following uracil-DNA glycosylase treatment, all cDNA underwent a first 18-cycle PCR with the universal primers M1SS and BC2_uni_R. The source study handled its data this way. For normalization, 1 million high-quality reads, each with a distinct molecular identifier, were randomly selected from each sample. Instead of being binned into consensus sequences, reads that shared molecular identifiers were thrown out. CDR3 identification, clonotype clustering and error correction used MiTCR with a Q25 quality threshold and the strictest error-elimination algorithm. A nonparametric unseen species model with Euler transformation was used to estimate a lower bound on total TCR beta diversity. The raw public reads went through TCRdb reprocessing: fastp at Q25, MiXCR clone calling, in-frame beta chains kept. Rows merge per CDR3 protein into single entries with the most common DNA and genes. TCRdb, not the authors, supplied the V and J calls. The table for this sample lists 790,000 or so distinct CDR3 sequences; roughly 50% of them were counted only once. Of the sample, roughly 25% falls within the top ten clones.

The donors were roughly 39 Caucasian individuals from Russia, aged roughly 6 to 100 years, who were systemically healthy. About 10 milliliters of peripheral blood were collected from each donor into EDTA-treated Vacutainer tubes. Ficoll-Paque density-gradient centrifugation was used to isolate PBMCs, with at least 6.5 million per sample. Total RNA, at least 6 micrograms per sample, was extracted from PBMCs with Trizol reagent. The percentages of naive CD45RAhigh/CD27high T cells were determined by flow cytometry on a PBMC aliquot from every donor. This clonotype was seen only once. The clone's antigen remains unknown. The record has no base qualities; no much larger clone is one base away.

Material for sequencing was blood. The TCR originated in a middle-aged man in good health. The rearranged chain carries TRBV28 and TRBJ2-7, with a weak D call of TRBD1 (6 bases match). The J call is in doubt because the DNA end fits TRBJ2-5 better. The CDR3 corresponds to CASSPRARGKETQYF. The DNA is TGTGCCAGCAGCCCCCGGGCCAGGGGTAAAGAGACCCAGTACTTC.